This entry lists 19 T cell receptor beta chains sequenced from one sample in a study of technical replicates of blood from a few donors. Libraries were prepared by immunoSEQ multiplex PCR; TCRdb keeps only in-frame clonotypes and omits some of them. The table lists approximately 73,000 clones, 85% to 95% of them singletons. The sample comprised T cells isolated from PBMCs. These TCRs come from a human donor in good health.

CDR3 nucleotides: TGTGCCAGCGGCTCCGGGACACTCTACAATGAGCAGTTCTTC. Translating gives CASGSGTLYNEQFF. The chain combines TRBV7-9 with TRBJ2-1; D is perhaps TRBD1 (6 bases). Germline-derived CDR1 and CDR2 are SEHNR and FQNEAQ (reference sequence). CDR3 size: 14 residues. V lost 8 bases to trimming and J lost 3 bases, with 14 bases between them.

The CDR3 region is CASSLVFGTGQNTEAFF. The CDR3 DNA reads as TGTGCCAGCAGCTTAGTGTTCGGGACAGGGCAGAACACTGAAGCTTTCTTT. The genes are TRBV7-9 and TRBJ1-1, with 9 positions matching TRBD1. In germline, CDR1 is SEHNR, CDR2 FQNEAQ (reference sequence). J gave up 1 base and V 1 base, and 7 bases lay outside the gene matches. This CDR3 region has 17 residues.

The chain joins TRBV5-1 to TRBJ2-2; 13 bases match TRBD2. CDR1 and CDR2 from the germline V gene are SGHRS and YFSETQ. The CDR3 runs 20 residues. V was pared by 1 base and J by 3 bases, with 12 bases of the junction left unmatched. The CDR3: CASSLPQLAGGRLDTGELFF. The CDR3 bases are TGCGCCAGCAGCTTGCCTCAACTAGCGGGAGGGCGTCTAGACACCGGGGAGCTGTTTTTT.

This clone was seen only once. The gene calls are TRBV11-2 and TRBJ1-3; D is ambiguous. Between the trimmed V and J ends, which lost 1 base and 0 bases, there was a span of 10 bases. Germline V gene data show CDR1 as SGHAT and CDR2 as FQNNGV. The CDR3 contains 16 residues. As DNA, the CDR3 is TGTGCCAGCAGCTTAGCGGAGAACCCCTCTGGAAACACCATATATTTT. It encodes CASSLAENPSGNTIYF.

The chain carries TRBV30 and TRBJ1-2; unclear D gene. CDR1 is GTSNPN and CDR2 is SVGIG in the germline V gene (reference sequence). The CDR3 has 11 residues. Trimming pared 0 bases from V and 5 bases from J, leaving 4 bases between. CDR3 DNA sequence: TGTGCCTGGAGTGTACAGTATGGCTACACCTTC. This translates into CAWSVQYGYTF.

The genes are TRBV9 and TRBJ2-7; D is perhaps TRBD2 (5 bases). This CDR3 has 13 residues. Germline CDR1 and CDR2: SGDLS and YYNGEE. V was shortened by 4 bases and J by 7 bases, with 15 bases between the two germline ends. The CDR3, as DNA: TGTGCCAGCAGCTTAACGGGAACTGGAGAGCAGTACTTC. Residues: CASSLTGTGEQYF.

The V gene is TRBV29-1, the J gene TRBJ2-7, with D perhaps TRBD2 (5 bases). CDR1 is SQVTM, CDR2 ANQGSEA, per germline. V was shortened by 7 bases and J by 0 bases, with 13 bases between the two germline ends. The CDR3 extends over 13 amino acids. The CDR3 bases are TGCAGCGGTGTAGCGACCGGCTCCTACGAGCAGTACTTC. This sequence encodes CSGVATGSYEQYF.

The rearrangement joins TRBV4-2 to TRBJ2-5; D perhaps matches TRBD1 (6 bases). V shed 5 bases and J shed 5 bases, with 12 bases lying between them. Germline values: CDR1 LGHNA, CDR2 YNFKEQ. CDR3 length: 13 residues. This CDR3 is CASSNRQAETQYF. DNA for the CDR3: TGTGCCAGCAGCAACAGACAGGCGGAGACCCAGTACTTC.

V and J are TRBV2 and TRBJ2-3, with D possibly matching TRBD2 (5 bases). Trimming removed 11 bases from V and 7 bases from J, with 10 bases in between. This CDR3 spans 10 amino acids. Germline values: CDR1 SNHLY, CDR2 FYNNEI. Here the CDR3 DNA reads TGTGCCGGAGGTTCGAATACGCAGTATTTT. It encodes CAGGSNTQYF.

In regard to this clone: Its ends do not fully match the called genes, so a read error is possible. The chain employs TRBV5-4 and TRBJ2-7; TRBD1 matches 9 bases. The germline CDR1 and CDR2 sequences are SGHNT and YYREEE (reference sequence). The CDR3 totals 17 residues. The CDR3 bases are TGCGCCAGCAGCCAAGGGTTCCGGGACAGGGTTTCCTACGAGCAGTACTTC. Encoded protein: CASSQGFRDRVSYEQYF.

The chain uses TRBV19 and TRBJ2-3, with TRBD2 as a possible D gene (7 bases). V lost 1 base to trimming and J lost 3 bases, with 11 bases between them. This CDR3 comprises 15 residues. Germline values: CDR1 LNHDA, CDR2 SQIVND (reference sequence). Here the CDR3 DNA reads TGTGCCAGTAGTATAGGCGGGGGCCGGACAGATACGCAGTATTTT. This gives the protein CASSIGGGRTDTQYF. The whole variable domain, filled in from reference TRBV19 and TRBJ2-3, reads DGGITQSPKYLFRKEGQNVTLSCEQNLNHDAMYWYRQDPGQGLRLIYYSQIVNDFQKGDIAEGYSVSREKKESFPLTVTSAQKNPTAFYLCASSIGGGRTDTQYFGPGTRLTVL.

The rearrangement uses TRBV28 and TRBJ1-5; TRBD1 agrees at 8 bases. Germline V lookup: CDR1 MDHEN, CDR2 SYDVKM. Trimming at V came to 3 bases and at J to 3 bases, leaving 4 bases not matched to a gene. The CDR3 totals 15 residues. DNA for the CDR3: TGTGCCAGCAGTTTGCCAGGGGGCATCAATCAGCCCCAGCATTTT. Translated: CASSLPGGINQPQHF. Complete variable domain (other parts from reference TRBV28 and TRBJ1-5): DVKVTQSSRYLVKRTGEKVFLECVQDMDHENMFWYRQDPGLGLRLIYFSYDVKMKEKGDIPEGYSVSREKKERFSLILESASTNQTSMYLCASSLPGGINQPQHFGDGTRLSIL.

V is TRBV12-5 and J is TRBJ2-2; D perhaps matches TRBD1 (6 bases). CDR3 size: 16 residues. Trimming cost V 0 bases and J 5 bases, with 13 bases left between them. Per germline, CDR1 LGHNT and CDR2 FRNRAP. The CDR3 sequence is CASGLVRGQRTGELFF. As DNA, the CDR3 is TGTGCTAGTGGTTTGGTAAGGGGACAACGGACCGGGGAGCTGTTTTTT. Drawing the rest from reference TRBV12-5 and TRBJ2-2, the complete variable domain is DARVTQTPRHKVTEMGQEVTMRCQPILGHNTVFWYRQTMMQGLELLAYFRNRAPLDDSGMPKDRFSAEMPDATLATLKIQPSEPRDSAVYFCASGLVRGQRTGELFFGEGSRLTVL.

The chain links TRBV2 to TRBJ2-2, with 11 bases that match TRBD2. This CDR3 region has 17 residues. V lost 5 bases and J lost 2; bases outside the gene matches: 7. CDR1 and CDR2 from the germline V gene are SNHLY and FYNNEI. The DNA of the CDR3 is TGTGCCAGCAGTCCTGTTAGCGGGAGGGATAACACCGGGGAGCTGTTTTTT. It codes for CASSPVSGRDNTGELFF. Variable domain in full (rest from reference TRBV2 and TRBJ2-2): EPEVTQTPSHQVTQMGQEVILRCVPISNHLYFYWYRQILGQKVEFLVSFYNNEISEKSEIFDDQFSVERPDGSNFTLKIRSTKLEDSAMYFCASSPVSGRDNTGELFFGEGSRLTVL.

On this clone itself: Germline is not matched at one junction end, which may reflect a read error. The chain couples TRBV7-8 to TRBJ1-5; 10 bases fit TRBD1. CDR3 length equals 16 residues. The germline gives CDR1 SGHVS, CDR2 FQNEAQ. CDR3 nucleotides: TGTGCCAGCAGCGCCGGACAGGGGGTCAGCAGTCAGCCCCAGCATTTT. Translation gives CASSAGQGVSSQPQHF.

The chain has TRBV5-1 and TRBJ2-3; TRBD1 is a possible D gene (6 bases). The CDR3 is made up of 16 amino acids. Germline CDR1 and CDR2: SGHRS and YFSETQ. Deletions cut 6 bases from V and 0 bases from J, with 17 bases between. The CDR3 loop reads CASTVRGQTSTDTQYF. CDR3 bases: TGCGCCAGCACGGTCCGGGGACAAACTAGCACAGATACGCAGTATTTT.

The chain combines TRBV2 with TRBJ2-7; the match to TRBD1 covers 8 bases. The length of the CDR3 is 14 residues. Germline CDR1 SNHLY, CDR2 FYNNEI. Losses at the gene ends were 6 bases for V and 4 bases for J; bases not matched to a gene: 8. CDR3 sequence: CASSPQGGDYEQYF. The CDR3 DNA reads TGTGCCAGCAGCCCACAGGGGGGCGATTACGAGCAGTACTTC.

The rearrangement uses TRBV4-2 and TRBJ1-2, with no clear D. Trimming removed 0 bases at V and 6 bases at J, with 8 bases between. The CDR3 totals 13 residues. Germline CDR1 reads LGHNA; CDR2 reads YNFKEQ. The CDR3 DNA reads as TGTGCCAGCAGCCAAGATCCCTTTAATGGCTACACCTTC. As protein: CASSQDPFNGYTF.

The V and J genes are TRBV7-8 and TRBJ1-1, with D unclear. The CDR3 is made up of 14 amino acids. V lost 0 bases to trimming and J lost 5 bases, with 10 bases between them. In germline, CDR1 is SGHVS, CDR2 FQNEAQ. CDR3 coding DNA: TGTGCCAGCAGCTTAGCGACGGGAAGAACTGAAGCTTTCTTT. Translated, it gives CASSLATGRTEAFF.